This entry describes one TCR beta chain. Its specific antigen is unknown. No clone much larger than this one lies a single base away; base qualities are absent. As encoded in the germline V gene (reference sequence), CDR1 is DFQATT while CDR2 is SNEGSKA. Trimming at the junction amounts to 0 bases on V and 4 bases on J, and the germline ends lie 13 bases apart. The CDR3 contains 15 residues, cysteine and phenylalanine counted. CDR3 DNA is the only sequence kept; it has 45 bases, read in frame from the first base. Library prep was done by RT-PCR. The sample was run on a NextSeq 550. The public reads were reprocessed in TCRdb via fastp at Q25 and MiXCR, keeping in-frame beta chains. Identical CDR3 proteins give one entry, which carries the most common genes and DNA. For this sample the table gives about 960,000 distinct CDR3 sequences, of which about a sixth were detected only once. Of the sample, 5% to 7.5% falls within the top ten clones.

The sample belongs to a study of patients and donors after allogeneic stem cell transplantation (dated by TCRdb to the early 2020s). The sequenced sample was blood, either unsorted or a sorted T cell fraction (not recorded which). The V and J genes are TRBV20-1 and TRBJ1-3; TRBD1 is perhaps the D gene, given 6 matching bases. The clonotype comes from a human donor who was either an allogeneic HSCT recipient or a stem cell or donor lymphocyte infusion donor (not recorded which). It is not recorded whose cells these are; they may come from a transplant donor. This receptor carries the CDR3 CSARDPRQGGNTIYF. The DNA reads TGCAGTGCTAGAGATCCCAGGCAGGGGGGAAACACCATATATTTT.